This T cell receptor (beta chain) was captured in a study of T cells after yellow fever vaccination (dated by TCRdb to about 2019). As for the study more broadly: The SMART-Seq v4 Ultra Low Input RNA kit was used to prepare libraries from fractions with low cell numbers. Blood was collected at multiple timepoints before and after primary and secondary immunization, and bulk PBMC replicates and cell subsets were isolated. To follow T-cell clones before and after both primary and booster YFV17D yellow fever vaccination, bulk TCR alpha and beta repertoires underwent longitudinal sequencing. Two healthy male donors, one aged 18 to 29 and one aged 30 to 40 years, were included in the cohort. Here is what the overall study found, with its caveats: Only a couple of donors were included in the study, so the extent to which the findings can be generalized is limited. A small share of clonotypes occurred in both CD4 and CD8 compartments, likely arising from convergent recombination. The secondary T-cell response was weaker than the primary response but faster, peaking on day 5 instead of day 15. After the booster, most of the clones that had expanded following primary vaccination were detected again (approximately 96% of CD4 and roughly 88% of CD8), which suggests that memory was broadly maintained. Computational filtering was needed because FACS-sorted repertoires could contain abundant contaminating clonotypes from the bulk population.

The junction shows trimming of 3 bases on V and 4 bases on J, and the gene matches do not reach 3 bases of it. The CDR3 spans 13 residues, from the cysteine through the phenylalanine. Of all the DNA, just the CDR3 is kept, 39 bases in frame from base 1. From a lookup of the germline V gene (reference sequence), CDR1 and CDR2 are DFQATT and SNEGSKA. The instrument was an Illumina NovaSeq 6000. Synthesis of TCR cDNA relied on 5'RACE template switching, a step that introduced a universal primer site along with unique molecular identifiers. Priming of cDNA synthesis was performed from both the TCR alpha and TCR beta constant segments. Library amplification used two PCR steps, and the second PCR step added sample barcodes and sequencing adapters. Libraries were sequenced on Illumina HiSeq 2500 (2x100 bp) or NovaSeq (2x150 bp). The study's processing was this. MIGEC handled demultiplexing of reads and collapsing into UMI consensus sequences, while MiXCR performed V(D)J alignment. Clonotypes responding to the vaccine were identified with edgeR on replicate PBMC samples, with the criteria of FDR below 0.01 and a log2 fold change above 5 up to day 15. Each bulk clonotype was labeled CD4 or CD8 based on which sequenced repertoire, CD4 or CD8, contained the clonotype at higher abundance. The public reads were reprocessed in TCRdb via fastp at Q25 and MiXCR, keeping in-frame beta chains. Rows matching on CDR3 protein sequence are summarized as one entry with the most common DNA and genes. Clone size and V and J calls follow TCRdb, not the original study. The table for this sample lists about 300,000 distinct CDR3 sequences; roughly 8.7% of them were counted only once. The leading ten clones occupy around 3.3% of the sample.

The treatment or condition label corresponds to: live attenuated yellow fever vaccine strain. A standard Ficoll-Paque protocol was used to isolate PBMCs from peripheral blood. Dynabeads CD4 and CD8 positive selection kits were used to isolate CD4 and CD8 T-cell fractions. TriZol was used to extract RNA from bulk PBMCs, CD4 and CD8 fractions, and dextramer-positive and dextramer-negative fractions. This clonotype was recorded many times. Which antigen it targets is not known. No per-base quality is available; no much larger clone lies one base away. The receptor was derived from a man younger than 35 who received the YFV17D yellow fever vaccine. The receptor chain draws on TRBV20-1 and TRBJ1-5, and TRBD1 matches 7 of the central bases. This specimen was CD4+ T cells sorted from PBMCs, taken 5 days after the yellow fever booster vaccination. CDR3 sequence: CSARDRLNQPQHF. In nucleotides, the sequence is TGCAGTGCTAGGGACAGGCTGAATCAGCCCCAGCATTTT.